The 13 T cell receptor beta chains below come from one sample, sequenced in a study of OX40 agonist ivuxolimab in advanced cancers. TCRdb's copy holds only in-frame clones and misses some; the assay was immunoSEQ multiplex PCR. The sample shows over 14,000 clones, 65% to 80% of them seen only once. The sequenced sample was CD4+ or CD8+ T cells sorted from blood, obtained in a trial of the OX40 agonist ivuxolimab. The receptors stem from an adult with an advanced solid tumor such as melanoma, head and neck, liver or kidney cancer.

This clone has more than one count but fewer than ten. The chain combines TRBV2 with TRBJ2-2, with 9 bases identical to TRBD2. This CDR3 contains 18 residues. V lost 4 bases, J lost 5 bases, and 14 bases stayed unmatched. In germline, CDR1 is SNHLY, CDR2 FYNNEI. For the CDR3, the DNA is TGTGCCAGCAGTGCAGGCGGGAGGGCCCTCTGGGGGACCGGGGAGCTGTTTTTT. Amino acid sequence: CASSAGGRALWGTGELFF. The complete variable domain, with remaining parts taken from reference TRBV2 and TRBJ2-2, reads EPEVTQTPSHQVTQMGQEVILRCVPISNHLYFYWYRQILGQKVEFLVSFYNNEISEKSEIFDDQFSVERPDGSNFTLKIRSTKLEDSAMYFCASSAGGRALWGTGELFFGEGSRLTVL.

By share, this clone ranks as medium-sized. The chain recombines TRBV5-6 with TRBJ2-1; no reliable D call. Trimming stripped 5 bases from V and 0 bases from J, with 12 bases between. This CDR3 has 15 residues. Germline V CDR1 and CDR2: SGHDT, YYEEEE. CDR3 sequence: CASSKDPGSYNEQFF. Here the CDR3 DNA reads TGTGCCAGCAGTAAAGACCCTGGCTCCTACAATGAGCAGTTCTTC.

This clone showed up just once. The rearrangement uses TRBV5-8 and TRBJ1-6; 8 bases are shared with TRBD1. The CDR3 contains 16 residues. Germline CDR1 reads SGHTS; CDR2 reads YDEGEE. The ends lost 3 bases at V and 2 bases at J; junction bases unmatched: 4. As DNA, the CDR3 is TGTGCCAGCAGCTCCGGGGACAGGACCTATAATTCACCCCTCCACTTT. Amino acids: CASSSGDRTYNSPLHF.

Only a few counts were recorded for this clone. The chain employs TRBV19 and TRBJ1-2; TRBD1 matches at 9 bases. With 7 bases clipped from V and 4 bases from J, the junction kept 10 bases outside the gene matches. CDR1 and CDR2 (germline): LNHDA, SQIVND (reference sequence). The length of the CDR3 is 15 residues. For the CDR3, the DNA is TGTGCCAGTACCACACGGACAGGGGTCGTCTATGGCTACACCTTC. Its protein product is CASTTRTGVVYGYTF.

V gene TRBV12-5 combines with J gene TRBJ2-5; 9 nucleotides line up with TRBD1. The assigned J gene may be wrong: the sequence end matches TRBJ2-7 better. The CDR3 has 14 residues. Germline V gives CDR1 LGHNT, CDR2 FRNRAP. CDR3 loop: CASATGGPAYEQYF. The CDR3, as DNA: TGTGCTAGTGCCACAGGGGGCCCAGCCTACGAGCAGTACTTC.

This sequence joins TRBV7-9 and TRBJ2-5; the D gene is possibly TRBD2 (6 bases). Per germline, CDR1 SEHNR and CDR2 FQNEAQ (reference sequence). V lost 0 bases and J 5 bases, leaving 13 bases between the germline ends. The CDR3 contains 15 residues. In nucleotides, the CDR3 is TGTGCCAGCAGCTTAGCGCCAGCGGGTCGGGAGACCCAGTACTTC. Its protein is CASSLAPAGRETQYF.

This rearrangement joins TRBV19 to TRBJ2-6, with unresolved D. Germline loops: CDR1 LNHDA, CDR2 SQIVND (reference sequence). The CDR3 is made up of 14 amino acids. Trimming removed 3 bases from V and 0 bases from J, with 3 bases in between. This CDR3 reads CASSIGSGANVLTF. The CDR3 nucleotides read TGTGCCAGTAGTATTGGCTCTGGGGCCAACGTCCTGACTTTC. Full variable domain (remainder filled in from reference TRBV19 and TRBJ2-6): DGGITQSPKYLFRKEGQNVTLSCEQNLNHDAMYWYRQDPGQGLRLIYYSQIVNDFQKGDIAEGYSVSREKKESFPLTVTSAQKNPTAFYLCASSIGSGANVLTFGAGSRLTVL.

The rearrangement links TRBV25-1 to TRBJ1-1; possibly TRBD1 for D (6 bases). V was trimmed by 2 bases and J by 5 bases, leaving 9 bases between them. The CDR3 runs 13 residues. CDR1 and CDR2 from the germline V gene are MGHDK and SYGVNS. The CDR3 loop reads CASSERGATEAFF. In nucleotides, the CDR3 is TGTGCCAGCAGTGAAAGGGGGGCAACTGAAGCTTTCTTT.

The chain couples TRBV29-1 to TRBJ1-2; unclear D gene. CDR1 and CDR2 (germline): SQVTM, ANQGSEA. V was cut by 4 bases and J by 4 bases, with 13 bases left in between. This CDR3 is 13 amino acids long. The CDR3 DNA reads as TGCAGCGTTGGAACTGGAGCGCGCTATGGCTACACCTTC. Translation: CSVGTGARYGYTF.

This chain links TRBV7-9 with TRBJ2-7; TRBD2 matches at 9 bases. This CDR3 is 14 amino acids long. V gave up 5 bases and J gave up 5 bases; unmatched junction bases: 7. Germline V gene lookup returns CDR1 SEHNR and CDR2 FQNEAQ (reference sequence). DNA of the CDR3: TGTGCCAGCAGCCTCCCGGGACTAGCAGACGAGCAGTACTTC. As protein: CASSLPGLADEQYF.

The chain has TRBV28 and TRBJ2-2; the D is unclear. V gave up 7 bases and J gave up 5 bases, with 17 bases separating them. The CDR3 has 15 amino acids. The germline V gene encodes CDR1 MDHEN and CDR2 SYDVKM. CDR3 amino acids: CASKLPNKGTGELFF. The CDR3 nucleotides are TGTGCCAGCAAATTACCGAATAAGGGAACCGGGGAGCTGTTTTTT.

The J gene is TRBJ2-3, the V gene TRBV19, with a tentative D call TRBD2 (6 bases). This CDR3 spans 16 amino acids. V was clipped by 2 bases and J by 2 bases, with 14 bases between them. Germline CDR1 and CDR2: LNHDA and SQIVND (reference sequence). DNA for the CDR3: TGTGCCAGTAGTATATCGCTAGGACTACCCACAGATACGCAGTATTTT. It yields the protein CASSISLGLPTDTQYF.

Here the CDR3 reads CASSAGVMNTEAFF. The DNA of the CDR3 is TGTGCCAGCAGCGCAGGGGTTATGAACACTGAAGCTTTCTTT. This sequence joins TRBV9 and TRBJ1-1; tentative D call: TRBD1 (6 bases). The V gene's germline CDR1 is SGDLS and CDR2 YYNGEE. Trimming took off 3 bases at V and 0 bases at J, with 9 bases between the two ends. The CDR3 runs 14 residues.